A selection of T cell receptor beta chains follows, all from one sample in a study of T cell responses to AZD1222 COVID-19 vaccine. TCRdb's copy holds only in-frame clones and misses some; the assay was immunoSEQ multiplex PCR. This table has roughly 130,000 clones, just over 85% appearing once. Sequencing was performed on peripheral blood, taken on day 0 of MenACWY control vaccination. Receptor source: an adult in good health. CDR3s include the opening cysteine and the closing phenylalanine or tryptophan. A D gene is named only where the DNA matches it firmly. Size is omitted from some rows. Given values are once, few, many or a class for expanded clones.

13,TRBV5-1,TRBJ2-7,.,TRBD2,TGCGCCAGCAGCTGGGCAGGACTAGCCGAGCAGTACTTC,CASSWAGLAEQYF
13,TRBV27,TRBJ2-7,once,.,TGTGCCAGCAGTTCGCCCGGTCGTGACGAGCAGTACTTC,CASSSPGRDEQYF
15,TRBV11-2,TRBJ2-3,once,TRBD2,TGTGCCAGCAGCCGGACTAGCGGGACCGGAGATACGCAGTATTTT,CASSRTSGTGDTQYF
14,TRBV6-5,TRBJ1-3,.,.,TGTGCCAGCAGTTTCGAGGGGGTCGCTAACACCATATATTTT,CASSFEGVANTIYF
12,TRBV9,TRBJ2-1,.,.,TGTGCCAGCAGCCCCCCTTACAATGAGCAGTTCTTC,CASSPPYNEQFF
15,TRBV3-1/TRBV3-2,TRBJ2-7,.,.,TGTGCCAGCAGCCAGACTCCATCTTCGACCTACGAGCAGTACTTC,CASSQTPSSTYEQYF
16,TRBV21-1,TRBJ2-7,.,.,TGTGCCAGCAGCATGGACCGGGAGCCGACCTCCTACGAGCAGTACTTC,CASSMDREPTSYEQYF
17,TRBV24-1,TRBJ1-5,.,.,TGTGCCACCAGTGGACCCCTTAGGGAAGGGGTCGATCAGCCCCAGCATTTT,CATSGPLREGVDQPQHF
14,TRBV11-2,TRBJ1-6,once,.,TGTGCCAGCAGCTCCCGGGCCTGGGATTCACCCCTCCACTTT,CASSSRAWDSPLHF
15,TRBV10-3,TRBJ2-7,.,TRBD1,TGTGCCATCAGTGAGTTCGACAGGGGACCCTACGAGCAGTACTTC,CAISEFDRGPYEQYF
12,TRBV24-1,TRBJ1-1,once,.,TGTGCCACCAGTGATATGAACACTGAAGCTTTCTTT,CATSDMNTEAFF
15,TRBV28,TRBJ1-2,.,.,TGTGCCAGCAGTTTTCCTATCGGGGCTAACTATGGCTACACCTTC,CASSFPIGANYGYTF
13,TRBV18,TRBJ2-3,.,TRBD2,TGTGCCAGCTCCCGGGACTACACAGATACGCAGTATTTT,CASSRDYTDTQYF
14,TRBV6-5,TRBJ1-4,.,.,TGTGCCAGCAGGCCCGGGAGGGCGCCTGAAAAACTGTTTTTT,CASRPGRAPEKLFF
14,TRBV11-2,TRBJ1-1,.,.,TGTGCCAGCAGCTCACACGGGGGGATCACTGAAGCTTTCTTT,CASSSHGGITEAFF
15,TRBV5-4,TRBJ2-1,.,TRBD2,TGTGCCAGCAGCTCCGGGGGGAGCTCCTACAATGAGCAGTTCTTC,CASSSGGSSYNEQFF
17,TRBV19,TRBJ2-3,once,TRBD2,TGTGCCAGTAAACGCCTAGCGGGAGGGGGAGGCGCAGATACGCAGTATTTT,CASKRLAGGGGADTQYF
14,TRBV28,TRBJ1-3,.,.,TGTGCCAGCAGCCCTCGGGGGGCTGGAAACACCATATATTTT,CASSPRGAGNTIYF
15,TRBV4-1,TRBJ1-2,once,TRBD1,TGCGCCAGCAGCTCACGGACAGGTGACGCTTTTTACTACACCTTC,CASSSRTGDAFYYTF
11,TRBV27,TRBJ2-7,.,.,TGTGCCAGCAGTTCCCCCTACGAGCAGTACTTC,CASSSPYEQYF
13,TRBV19,TRBJ1-5,.,.,TGTGCCACCGGCCGGGACATGAATCAGCCCCAGCATTTT,CATGRDMNQPQHF
17,TRBV10-1,TRBJ2-2,.,TRBD2,TGCGCCAGCAGTGCTTGGCGGGAGGGCCGGTACACCGGGGAGCTGTTTTTT,CASSAWREGRYTGELFF
14,TRBV27,TRBJ1-1,.,.,TGTGCCAGCAGCCCCTTCGGCCTTGGGACTGAAGCTTTCTTT,CASSPFGLGTEAFF
15,TRBV6-6,TRBJ2-7,.,.,TGTGCCAGCAGTTCCCGCCGGGACCGCTCCTACGAGCAGTACTTC,CASSSRRDRSYEQYF
11,TRBV20-1,TRBJ1-2,.,TRBD1,TGCAGTGCGGAGGGGGCCGATGGCTACACCTTC,CSAEGADGYTF
13,TRBV6-5,TRBJ1-2,.,TRBD1,TGTGCCAGCAGCGTGGACAGGAGATATGGCTACACCTTC,CASSVDRRYGYTF
12,TRBV4-1,TRBJ2-7,.,.,TGCGCCAGCAGCCAATCTCAGCGCGAGCAGTACTTC,CASSQSQREQYF
11,TRBV14,TRBJ2-7,few,.,TGTGCCAGCAGCCACTCCTACGAGCAGTACTTC,CASSHSYEQYF
15,TRBV4-1,TRBJ1-2,.,.,TGCGCCAGCAGCCAAGATCCGGGCAGGGACTATGGCTACACCTTC,CASSQDPGRDYGYTF
16,TRBV7-8,TRBJ2-7,.,.,TGTGCCAGCAGCTTAGTGAGGTTTGGGGCGACCTACGAGCAGTACTTC,CASSLVRFGATYEQYF
16,TRBV7-6,TRBJ2-1,.,.,TGTGCCAGCAGTCGAACTAGCCCACTCTCCTACAATGAGCAGTTCTTC,CASSRTSPLSYNEQFF
14,TRBV6-5,TRBJ2-5,.,TRBD2,TGTGCCAGCAGTTACGGATACCCCGGGGGGTCCCAGTACTTC,CASSYGYPGGSQYF
15,TRBV18,TRBJ2-7,.,.,TGTGCCAGCTCCAGTATCCAGCGCGAGGAAGGCGAGCAGTACTTC,CASSSIQREEGEQYF
10,TRBV7-3,TRBJ2-3,.,.,TGTGCCAGCAGCCCGATACTACAGTATTTT,CASSPILQYF
13,TRBV18,TRBJ2-5,.,.,TGTGCCAGCTCACCTGGAGTGAGAGAGACCCAGTACTTC,CASSPGVRETQYF
14,TRBV5-4,TRBJ1-2,few,.,TGTGCCAGCAGCTTGGGGGCAGCTAACTATGGCTACACCTTC,CASSLGAANYGYTF
13,TRBV19,TRBJ1-1,.,.,TGTGCCAGTAGTACCCGCTGGGACACTGAAGCTTTCTTT,CASSTRWDTEAFF
12,TRBV20-1,TRBJ2-3,once,.,TGCAGTGCTAGTGAAGGGGCGAGGACGCAGTATTTT,CSASEGARTQYF
15,TRBV3-1/TRBV3-2,TRBJ1-1,.,.,TGTGCCAGCAGCCAAGGCCCGAGGGCGAACACTGAAGCTTTCTTT,CASSQGPRANTEAFF
13,TRBV25-1,TRBJ1-1,.,.,TGTGCCAGCAGTGAATTAGTAAACACTGAAGCTTTCTTT,CASSELVNTEAFF
15,TRBV5-6,TRBJ1-1,.,.,TGTGCCAGCAGCTTGTCGCCGGGGACGAACACTGAAGCTTTCTTT,CASSLSPGTNTEAFF
13,TRBV10-2,TRBJ2-7,.,TRBD2,TGCGCCAGCAGTGTGACTAGCGGCTACGAGCAGTACTTC,CASSVTSGYEQYF
18,TRBV28,TRBJ2-3,.,.,TGTGCCAGCAGGCGAATCCAGGGCTATAGCGGACGTACAGATACGCAGTATTTT,CASRRIQGYSGRTDTQYF
12,TRBV12-3/TRBV12-4,TRBJ2-7,.,.,TGTGCCAGCACACGTGGGGACTACGAGCAGTACTTC,CASTRGDYEQYF
14,TRBV11-2,TRBJ2-7,.,.,TGTGCCAGCAGCTTACCAGGGTCGGGGATCGAGCAGTACTTC,CASSLPGSGIEQYF
14,TRBV28,TRBJ1-5,.,.,TGTGCCAGCAGAAATTTCCCCTTGGGCCAGCCCCAGCATTTT,CASRNFPLGQPQHF
12,TRBV5-1,TRBJ1-1,.,.,TGCGCCAGCAGCTCCGTGAACACTGAAGCTTTCTTT,CASSSVNTEAFF
15,TRBV3-1/TRBV3-2,TRBJ2-1,.,.,TGTGCCAGCAGCCAAGAATTGAGGGTGTACAATGAGCAGTTCTTC,CASSQELRVYNEQFF
16,TRBV18,TRBJ1-4,few,.,TGTGCCAGCTCACCACGTCGCGGGGATCGGGATGAAAAACTGTTTTTT,CASSPRRGDRDEKLFF
20,TRBV9,TRBJ2-1,.,TRBD2,TGTGCCAGCAGCAACCCATCTTACTCCGGGACTAGCGGGAGGGCCAATGAGCAGTTCTTC,CASSNPSYSGTSGRANEQFF
13,TRBV27,TRBJ1-5,.,TRBD1,TGTGCCAGCACCACAGGGGTCCAAGAGCCCCAGCATTTT,CASTTGVQEPQHF
13,TRBV28,TRBJ1-1,.,.,TGTGCTGCGGGATTATGGGAGAACACTGAAGCTTTCTTT,CAAGLWENTEAFF